Presented here are 28 T cell receptor beta chains from one specimen sequenced in a study of T cells after yellow fever vaccination. TCRdb reanalysed the 5' RACE reads using MiXCR and keeps one entry per CDR3 protein. Here the sample spans about 430,000 distinct CDR3 sequences, roughly 20% being singletons. This sample comprised PBMCs, obtained before the yellow fever booster vaccination. The source of these receptors is a man aged 18 to 29 who received the YFV17D yellow fever vaccine.

This clonotype has only a few counts. The germline gene is not matched at one end of the junction; a read error may be the cause. The chain has TRBV28 and TRBJ2-3; 8 bases match TRBD2. Germline V gene lookup returns CDR1 MDHEN and CDR2 SYDVKM. The CDR3 consists of 13 residues. CDR3 in DNA: TGTGCCAGCAGTCGGACTAGCAGAGATACGCAGTATTTT. Encoded protein: CASSRTSRDTQYF.

The chain combines TRBV3-1 with TRBJ1-1; 7 bases align to TRBD1. Germline V CDR1 and CDR2: LGHDT, YNNKEL (reference sequence). V dropped 6 bases and J dropped 1; count of bases not matched to a gene: 11. CDR3 length: 16 amino acids. CDR3 sequence: CASRLSRQGRNTEAFF. CDR3 in DNA: TGTGCCAGCAGACTATCAAGACAGGGAAGGAACACTGAAGCTTTCTTT. Drawing the rest from reference TRBV3-1 and TRBJ1-1, the complete variable domain is DTAVSQTPKYLVTQMGNDKSIKCEQNLGHDTMYWYKQDSKKFLKIMFSYNNKELIINETVPNRFSPKSPDKAHLNLHINSLELGDSAVYFCASRLSRQGRNTEAFFGQGTRLTVV.

The V call is TRBV29-1, the J call TRBJ2-1; D might be TRBD2 (6 bases). The CDR3 runs 14 residues. Trimming removed 0 bases from V and 5 bases from J, with 11 bases in between. The germline V gene has CDR1 SQVTM and CDR2 ANQGSEA. The CDR3 reads CSVEDLGRNNEQFF. The CDR3 nucleotides read TGCAGCGTTGAAGATCTAGGGAGGAACAATGAGCAGTTCTTC.

This sequence joins TRBV6-5 and TRBJ2-3, with 11 nucleotides matching TRBD2. CDR1 is MNHEY and CDR2 is SVGAGI in the germline V gene. The CDR3 is 14 residues long. Trimming removed 6 bases from V and 4 bases from J; junction bases left unmatched: 3. In DNA form, the CDR3 reads TGTGCCAGCAGGACGACTAGCGGGGCAGATACGCAGTATTTT. Protein sequence: CASRTTSGADTQYF.

V gene TRBV10-3 combines with J gene TRBJ2-5; the match to TRBD2 covers 8 bases. The trim removed 6 bases at V and 2 bases at J, leaving 2 bases unmatched. Germline CDR1 ENHRY, CDR2 SYGVKD. The length of the CDR3 is 13 residues. DNA for the CDR3: TGTGCCATCAGCGGGGGGGATCAAGAGACCCAGTACTTC. Amino acid sequence: CAISGGDQETQYF.

J is TRBJ2-2 and V is TRBV7-9; 7 bases line up with TRBD1. The CDR3 is 17 amino acids. Trimming removed 5 bases from V and 0 bases from J; junction bases left unmatched: 9. Germline CDR1 SEHNR, CDR2 FQNEAQ (reference sequence). The CDR3 spells CASSKVPGQPNTGELFF. CDR3 nucleotide sequence: TGTGCCAGCAGCAAAGTCCCGGGACAGCCGAACACCGGGGAGCTGTTTTTT.

This clonotype was seen more than once but under ten times. The gene calls are TRBV30 and TRBJ2-5; 9 nucleotides agree with TRBD2. The CDR3 loop spans 12 amino acids. With 3 bases clipped from V and 5 bases from J, the junction kept 1 base outside the gene matches. The germline V gene encodes CDR1 GTSNPN and CDR2 SVGIG (reference sequence). The CDR3, as DNA: TGTGCCTGGAGCCTAGCGGGGGAGACCCAGTACTTC. Its protein product is CAWSLAGETQYF. Supplemented by reference TRBV30 and TRBJ2-5, the full variable domain reads SQTIHQWPATLVQPVGSPLSLECTVEGTSNPNLYWYRQAAGRGLQLLFYSVGIGQISSEVPQNLSASRPQDRQFILSSKKLLLSDSGFYLCAWSLAGETQYFGPGTRLLVL.

J is TRBJ2-4 and V is TRBV7-9; D remains ambiguous. The CDR3 totals 11 residues. V was trimmed by 10 bases and J by 5 bases, leaving 9 bases between them. Germline assignment: CDR1 SEHNR and CDR2 FQNEAQ (reference sequence). The CDR3 is CATQEENIQYF. The CDR3 nucleotides are TGTGCCACGCAGGAAGAAAACATTCAGTACTTC.

A few counts support this clonotype. The chain recombines TRBV10-2 with TRBJ1-2; the D gene is possibly TRBD1 (5 bases). Germline-derived CDR1 and CDR2 are WSHSY and SAAADI. The CDR3 totals 14 residues. V gave up 8 bases and J gave up 4 bases, with 17 bases separating them. The DNA of the CDR3 is TGCGCCAGCGCCGGGACCGTGGGGACCTATGGCTACACCTTC. Protein: CASAGTVGTYGYTF.

This sequence joins TRBV7-9 and TRBJ2-1; 7 nucleotides match TRBD2. Germline CDR1 is SEHNR and CDR2 is FQNEAQ (reference sequence). This CDR3 contains 12 residues. With 6 bases clipped from V and 8 bases from J, the junction kept 4 bases outside the gene matches. CDR3 nucleotides: TGTGCCAGCAGACGGGGGGTCCATGAGCAGTTCTTC. It translates to CASRRGVHEQFF. The whole variable domain, remainder taken from reference TRBV7-9 and TRBJ2-1, is DTGVSQNPRHKITKRGQNVTFRCDPISEHNRLYWYRQTLGQGPEFLTYFQNEAQLEKSRLLSDRFSAERPKGSFSTLEIQRTEQGDSAMYLCASRRGVHEQFFGPGTRLTVL.

This chain uses TRBV3-1 with TRBJ2-5; 7 bases are a match to TRBD1. Unmatched junction bases numbered 8, after V lost 0 bases and J lost 7 bases. CDR1 LGHDT and CDR2 YNNKEL come from the germline V gene (reference sequence). CDR3 length equals 15 residues. CDR3 in DNA: TGTGCCAGCAGCCAAGAAACAGGGGCCGCAGGGACCCAGTACTTC. Its protein product is CASSQETGAAGTQYF.

This clonotype was counted between two and nine times. The chain combines TRBV7-2 with TRBJ2-6, with a possible D match to TRBD1 (6 bases). From germline, CDR1 is SGHTA and CDR2 FQGNSA. The CDR3 consists of 17 residues. V was shortened by 1 base and J by 0 bases, with 10 bases between the two germline ends. This CDR3 reads CASSLEGQLSGANVLTF. DNA of the CDR3: TGTGCCAGCAGCTTAGAGGGACAACTCTCTGGGGCCAACGTCCTGACTTTC.

This clonotype occurred a few times. The gene calls are TRBV7-2 and TRBJ2-1, with TRBD2 matching over 13 bases. Germline-derived CDR1 and CDR2 are SGHTA and FQGNSA. The CDR3 sequence is 13 residues long. The ends lost 8 bases at V and 6 bases at J; junction bases unmatched: 1. In nucleotides, the CDR3 is TGTGCCAGCCGGACTAGCGGGGGCAATGAGCAGTTCTTC. This translates into CASRTSGGNEQFF.

This clonotype has a count of ten or more. This rearrangement joins TRBV5-1 to TRBJ1-2; D is possibly TRBD1 (6 bases). This CDR3 is 12 amino acids long. Germline assignment: CDR1 SGHRS and CDR2 YFSETQ. V lost 4 bases and J 5 bases, leaving 9 bases between the germline ends. The CDR3 region is CASSPGQYGYTF. CDR3 sequence (DNA): TGCGCCAGCAGCCCCGGACAGTATGGCTACACCTTC.

This clonotype was seen a few times. The chain has TRBV4-2 and TRBJ2-2, with D unresolved. The CDR3 covers 16 residues. CDR1 is LGHNA, CDR2 YNFKEQ, per germline. V was clipped by 6 bases and J by 0 bases, with 14 bases between them. The CDR3 region is CASSRIGPPNTGELFF. The CDR3 nucleotides are TGTGCCAGCAGTCGGATCGGACCACCGAACACCGGGGAGCTGTTTTTT.

The V and J genes are TRBV6-5 and TRBJ1-6; D unresolved. The CDR3 consists of 14 residues. Germline lookup yields CDR1 MNHEY and CDR2 SVGAGI. The ends were cut back, 2 bases at V and 11 bases at J, with 13 bases in the middle. The CDR3 region has the DNA TGTGCCAGCAGTTACATCATTGCGTCTGCACCCCTCCACTTT. It specifies CASSYIIASAPLHF.

The chain recombines TRBV5-1 with TRBJ1-2; D not resolved. Trimming took 5 bases from V and 6 from J, leaving 14 bases between them. CDR3 length: 13 amino acids. CDR1 and CDR2 (germline): SGHRS, YFSETQ. The CDR3 sequence is CASSLDEANGYTF. In nucleotides, the CDR3 is TGCGCCAGCAGTCTTGATGAGGCCAATGGCTACACCTTC.

This chain links TRBV6-1 with TRBJ2-1; either TRBD1 or TRBD2 may supply D (6 bases each). With 7 bases removed from V and 2 bases from J, the gap between germline ends came to 9 bases. Germline V gives CDR1 MNHNS, CDR2 SASEGT. The CDR3 has 13 amino acids. CDR3: CASTGAAYNEQFF. The CDR3 region has the DNA TGTGCCAGCACGGGGGCGGCCTACAATGAGCAGTTCTTC.

The chain is built from TRBV5-1 and TRBJ2-1, with D perhaps TRBD1 (6 bases). This CDR3 region has 11 residues. Germline values: CDR1 SGHRS, CDR2 YFSETQ. The ends were cut back, 4 bases at V and 7 bases at J, with 6 bases in the middle. The CDR3 reads CASSGQNEQFF. The CDR3, as DNA: TGCGCCAGCAGCGGACAGAATGAGCAGTTCTTC.

This clonotype has more than one count but fewer than ten. The rearrangement joins TRBV20-1 to TRBJ2-5; D is perhaps TRBD2 (6 bases). Trimming pared 6 bases from V and 5 bases from J, leaving 16 bases between. The CDR3 has 13 residues. Germline V gene lookup returns CDR1 DFQATT and CDR2 SNEGSKA (reference sequence). This CDR3 reads CSAIPGGHETQYF. The DNA of the CDR3 is TGCAGTGCCATCCCCGGAGGGCACGAGACCCAGTACTTC.

The chain combines TRBV20-1 with TRBJ2-1; 8 nucleotides agree with TRBD2. The CDR3 has 16 residues. From germline, CDR1 is DFQATT and CDR2 SNEGSKA (reference sequence). Trimming removed 5 bases from V and 0 bases from J; junction bases left unmatched: 9. The CDR3 reads CSAPQTAGASYNEQFF. The CDR3, as DNA: TGCAGTGCTCCCCAGACAGCGGGGGCCTCCTACAATGAGCAGTTCTTC.

The chain recombines TRBV5-6 with TRBJ1-1; TRBD1 agrees at 11 bases. With V trimmed by 2 bases and J by 12 bases, 9 bases remained unmatched. This CDR3 is 14 amino acids long. Germline CDR1 and CDR2: SGHDT and YYEEEE. CDR3 sequence reads: CASSLPPGQGESFF. DNA for the CDR3: TGTGCCAGCAGCTTACCACCGGGACAGGGGGAATCTTTCTTT.

CDR3 coding DNA: TGTGCCAGCCGGTGGGGGGGGTCGTACTACAATGAGCAGTTCTTC. Its protein product is CASRWGGSYYNEQFF. V is TRBV7-2 and J is TRBJ2-1, with 7 bases matching TRBD2. V dropped 8 bases and J dropped 3; count of bases not matched to a gene: 10. The CDR3 has 15 amino acids. Germline V CDR1 and CDR2: SGHTA, FQGNSA.

The V call is TRBV20-1, the J call TRBJ1-5; 8 nucleotides match TRBD1. After removal of 4 bases from V and 6 bases from J, the junction contained 2 bases not matched to a gene. Germline CDR1 is DFQATT and CDR2 is SNEGSKA (reference sequence). The CDR3 loop spans 12 amino acids. CDR3 nucleotides: TGCAGTGCTACAGGGGGCAGTCAGCCCCAGCATTTT. Its translation: CSATGGSQPQHF.

The gene calls are TRBV7-9 and TRBJ1-1; 10 bases fit TRBD1. The V and J ends lost 1 base and 3 bases, in that order; junction bases with no gene match: 2. The CDR3 length is 15 residues. CDR1 is SEHNR and CDR2 is FQNEAQ in the germline V gene (reference sequence). The chain's CDR3 is CASSLVGQGDTEAFF. CDR3 in DNA: TGTGCCAGCAGCTTAGTCGGACAGGGGGACACTGAAGCTTTCTTT. Full variable domain (rest looked up from reference TRBV7-9 and TRBJ1-1): DTGVSQNPRHKITKRGQNVTFRCDPISEHNRLYWYRQTLGQGPEFLTYFQNEAQLEKSRLLSDRFSAERPKGSFSTLEIQRTEQGDSAMYLCASSLVGQGDTEAFFGQGTRLTVV.

The J gene is TRBJ1-2, the V gene TRBV20-1; no reliable D call. This CDR3 is 13 amino acids long. Trimming shortened V by 3 bases and J by 2 bases, and 10 bases separated the two germline ends. The germline gives CDR1 DFQATT, CDR2 SNEGSKA (reference sequence). Written as DNA, the CDR3 is TGCAGTGCTAGTTTGGCGGGCAACTATGGCTACACCTTC. It is translated as CSASLAGNYGYTF.

The V gene is TRBV20-1, the J gene TRBJ2-7; TRBD2 matches 8 bases. The V and J ends lost 3 bases and 5 bases, in that order; junction bases with no gene match: 9. The length of the CDR3 is 14 residues. In germline, CDR1 is DFQATT, CDR2 SNEGSKA (reference sequence). The CDR3 sequence is CSASDSGGGNEQYV. CDR3 nucleotide sequence: TGCAGTGCTAGTGATTCAGGCGGGGGGAACGAGCAGTACGTC.

This clonotype was detected ten times or more. This chain uses TRBV7-2 with TRBJ1-3; unclear D gene. With 2 bases removed from V and 4 bases from J, the gap between germline ends came to 9 bases. Looked up from germline, CDR1 is SGHTA and CDR2 is FQGNSA. CDR3 length equals 14 residues. The CDR3, as DNA: TGTGCCAGCAGCTTACTAGGCAGGGGAAACACCATATATTTT. Its protein is CASSLLGRGNTIYF.